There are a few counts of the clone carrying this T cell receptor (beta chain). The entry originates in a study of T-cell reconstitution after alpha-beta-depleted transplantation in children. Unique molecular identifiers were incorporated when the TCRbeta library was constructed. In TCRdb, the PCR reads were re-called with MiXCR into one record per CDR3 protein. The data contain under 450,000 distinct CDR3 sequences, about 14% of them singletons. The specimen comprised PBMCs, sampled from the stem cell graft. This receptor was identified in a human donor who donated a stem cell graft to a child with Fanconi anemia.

The CDR3 reads CASSRLLAGSSYEQYF. CDR3 DNA: TGTGCCAGCAGCCGCTTACTAGCGGGGAGCTCCTACGAGCAGTACTTC. The chain links TRBV4-2 to TRBJ2-7; 10 bases are shared with TRBD2. J was trimmed by 0 bases and V by 4 bases; bases with no gene match: 6. Germline V gene lookup returns CDR1 LGHNA and CDR2 YNFKEQ. The CDR3 spans 16 residues.